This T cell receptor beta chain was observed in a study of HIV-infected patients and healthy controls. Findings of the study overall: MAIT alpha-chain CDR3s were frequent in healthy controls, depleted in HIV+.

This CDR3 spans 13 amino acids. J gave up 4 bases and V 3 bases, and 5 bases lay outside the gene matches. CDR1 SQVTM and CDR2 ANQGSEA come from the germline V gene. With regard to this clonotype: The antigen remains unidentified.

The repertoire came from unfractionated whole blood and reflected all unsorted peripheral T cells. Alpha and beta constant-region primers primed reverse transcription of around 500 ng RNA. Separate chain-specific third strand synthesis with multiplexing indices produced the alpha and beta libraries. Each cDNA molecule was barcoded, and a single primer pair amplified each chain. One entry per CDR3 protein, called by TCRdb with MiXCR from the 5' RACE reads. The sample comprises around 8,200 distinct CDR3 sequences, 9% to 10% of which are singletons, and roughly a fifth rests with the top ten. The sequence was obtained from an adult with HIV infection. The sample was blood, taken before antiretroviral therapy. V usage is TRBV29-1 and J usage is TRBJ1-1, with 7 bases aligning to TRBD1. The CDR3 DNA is TGCAGCGTTGAGGGGCAGGGGGGCACTGAAGCTTTCTTT. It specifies CSVEGQGGTEAFF.